A few counts support the clone carrying this TCR beta chain. This entry is derived from a study of T-cell reconstitution after alpha-beta-depleted transplantation in children. Unique molecular identifiers were used in preparing the TCRbeta library. Via MiXCR, TCRdb re-called the PCR reads, giving one row per CDR3 protein. Of about 610,000 distinct CDR3 sequences listed, about 10% are singletons. This CDR3 contains 14 residues. The germline gives CDR1 SGHRS, CDR2 YFSETQ. With V trimmed by 3 bases and J by 4 bases, 1 base remained unmatched. The chain joins TRBV5-1 to TRBJ2-6, with 7 bases that match TRBD1. Source: PBMCs from the stem cell graft donor, taken from the stem cell graft. The TCR originated in a human donor who donated a stem cell graft to a child with acute myeloid leukemia. CDR3 sequence: CASSWGQGANVLTF. The CDR3 coding sequence is TGCGCCAGCAGCTGGGGACAGGGGGCCAACGTCCTGACTTTC.